Listed here are 20 T cell receptor beta chains from one sample, sequenced in a study of blood T cell repertoires in COVID-19. Generated by immunoSEQ multiplex PCR, the TCRdb table keeps only in-frame clones and is missing some. The sample gives under 200,000 clones, about 84% of which show up once; roughly 5% is in the top ten. The sequenced sample was PBMCs or T cells enriched from blood (not recorded which). These TCRs come from a woman aged 35 to 49 with acute COVID-19.

V and J are TRBV3-1 (or the pseudogene TRBV3-2) and TRBJ1-5; D call uncertain. This CDR3 spans 15 amino acids. Germline-derived CDR1 and CDR2 are LGHDT and YNNKEL (reference sequence). The V and J ends lost 3 bases and 3 bases respectively, with 12 bases between them. The CDR3, as DNA: TGTGCCAGCAGCCATTTGCCGGGGAACAATCAGCCCCAGCATTTT. Translation gives CASSHLPGNNQPQHF.

In DNA form, the CDR3 reads TGTGCCTGGAAGTTCCCCGTCGGGGGCTACACCTTC. Translating gives CAWKFPVGGYTF. J is TRBJ1-2 and V is TRBV30; no clear D gene. V lost 4 bases and J lost 8, with 14 bases in between. This CDR3 is built from 12 residues. CDR1 GTSNPN and CDR2 SVGIG come from the germline V gene (reference sequence).

The rearrangement uses TRBV6-6 and TRBJ2-1, with a tentative D call TRBD2 (5 bases). Deletions cut 1 base from V and 7 bases from J, with 11 bases between. Germline V lookup: CDR1 MNHNY, CDR2 SVGAGI (reference sequence). The CDR3 spans 14 residues. DNA for the CDR3: TGTGCCAGCAGTTACTACCCGGGGTGGAATGAGCAGTTCTTC. As protein: CASSYYPGWNEQFF.

There are a few counts of this clone. The chain couples TRBV19 to TRBJ1-2, with D possibly being TRBD1 (6 bases). Trimming left V 1 base short and J 8 bases short, with 14 bases between. CDR3 length: 14 residues. Germline CDR1 and CDR2: LNHDA and SQIVND (reference sequence). CDR3 sequence: CASSIGVRGEGYTF. The CDR3 nucleotides are TGTGCCAGTAGTATAGGAGTCAGGGGTGAAGGCTACACCTTC.

The rearrangement links TRBV5-4 to TRBJ1-2; 7 bases align to TRBD1. V was pared by 2 bases and J by 1 base, with 2 bases of the junction left unmatched. CDR3 length: 14 amino acids. Germline CDR1 is SGHNT and CDR2 is YYREEE (reference sequence). The CDR3 coding sequence is TGTGCCAGCAGCTTACAGGGGAGTAACTATGGCTACACCTTC. As protein: CASSLQGSNYGYTF.

The chain uses TRBV10-3 and TRBJ1-2; 10 bases map to TRBD1. The CDR3 spans 17 residues. CDR1 and CDR2 (germline): ENHRY, SYGVKD. J gave up 2 bases and V 4 bases, and 10 bases lay outside the gene matches. The CDR3 DNA sequence: TGTGCCATCAGTGGGGGACAGGGGAGGGCCGAGAACTATGGCTACACCTTC. Protein: CAISGGQGRAENYGYTF.

The chain links TRBV3-1 (or the pseudogene TRBV3-2) to TRBJ2-1; 10 nucleotides match TRBD2. V was pared by 5 bases and J by 5 bases, with 9 bases of the junction left unmatched. The CDR3 spans 16 residues. Germline CDR1 LGHDT, CDR2 YNNKEL (reference sequence). CDR3 nucleotides: TGTGCCAGCAGCATTCTAGCGGGAGCGTGGAACAATGAGCAGTTCTTC. It translates to CASSILAGAWNNEQFF.

The chain is built from TRBV11-3 and TRBJ2-3, with TRBD2 identical over 9 bases. CDR1 SGHNT and CDR2 YENEEA come from the germline V gene. The CDR3 totals 15 residues. The ends lost 5 bases at V and 4 bases at J; junction bases unmatched: 7. CDR3 protein: CASSKIAGAPDTQYF. The CDR3 nucleotides read TGTGCCAGCAGCAAAATAGCGGGAGCCCCAGATACGCAGTATTTT. Full variable domain (rest looked up from reference TRBV11-3 and TRBJ2-3): EAGVVQSPRYKIIEKKQPVAFWCNPISGHNTLYWYLQNLGQGPELLIRYENEEAVDDSQLPKDRFSAERLKGVDSTLKIQPAELGDSAVYLCASSKIAGAPDTQYFGPGTRLTVL.

This rearrangement joins TRBV5-1 to TRBJ2-2, with 9 positions matching TRBD2. The CDR3 is 16 amino acids. Per the germline V gene, CDR1 is SGHRS and CDR2 is YFSETQ. V shed 4 bases, J shed 5 bases, and the junction held 9 bases outside the gene matches. DNA of the CDR3: TGCGCCAGCAGCCCTCTAGCGGGAAAATCGACCGGGGAGCTGTTTTTT. Its protein product is CASSPLAGKSTGELFF.

The chain links TRBV6-5 to TRBJ2-7; no clear D gene. CDR1 and CDR2 from the germline V gene are MNHEY and SVGAGI. Trimming shortened V by 5 bases and J by 2 bases, and 16 bases separated the two germline ends. This CDR3 has 15 amino acids. CDR3 in DNA: TGTGCCAGCAGTACCCGCAGGATGGAAACCTACGAGCAGTACTTC. Residues: CASSTRRMETYEQYF.

The chain joins TRBV24-1 to TRBJ2-1, with 9 positions matching TRBD1. This CDR3 is built from 15 residues. V lost 8 bases to trimming and J lost 9 bases; unmatched junction nucleotides: 13. The germline gives CDR1 KGHDR, CDR2 SFDVKD. The CDR3 sequence: CATTYRDRVFGEQFF. CDR3 sequence (DNA): TGTGCCACCACCTACCGGGACAGGGTCTTTGGTGAGCAGTTCTTC.

The chain joins TRBV20-1 to TRBJ2-3; 9 bases align to TRBD1. Germline CDR1 DFQATT, CDR2 SNEGSKA (reference sequence). There are 15 residues in the CDR3. Trimming took 3 bases from V and 2 from J; bases not matched to a gene: 6. The CDR3 DNA sequence: TGCAGTGCTAGTAGGGGGACAGGGCCCACAGATACGCAGTATTTT. Translating it yields CSASRGTGPTDTQYF.

V usage is TRBV21-1 and J usage is TRBJ2-3; the DNA was not compared with TRBD2, the D call given in the table. TRBV21-1 is deemed a pseudogene. The CDR3 has 16 residues. CDR3 coding DNA: TGTGCCCCTCTCTACCGTGGGCTGCCGGGGGCAGATACGCAGTATTTT. This translates into CAPLYRGLPGADTQYF.

The V and J genes are TRBV7-6 and TRBJ2-7; 9 positions agree with TRBD2. Germline CDR1 SGHVS, CDR2 FNYEAQ. The CDR3 runs to 15 residues. The V gene end was trimmed by 1 base and the J gene end by 7 bases; junction bases not matched to a gene: 8. The CDR3 coding sequence is TGTGCCAGCAGCTTAGTTTTAGCGGGAGTTGGTGAGCAGTACTTC. Translating gives CASSLVLAGVGEQYF.

The chain links TRBV3-1 (or the pseudogene TRBV3-2) to TRBJ2-3, with 7 bases fitting TRBD2. This CDR3 comprises 15 residues. Germline loops: CDR1 LGHDT, CDR2 YNNKEL (reference sequence). V dropped 5 bases and J dropped 0; count of bases not matched to a gene: 5. CDR3 nucleotides: TGTGCCAGCAGCTTCTTGACTAGCAGCACAGATACGCAGTATTTT. Its translation is CASSFLTSSTDTQYF.

The chain is built from TRBV4-1 and TRBJ2-7, with 8 bases identical to TRBD2. J gave up 1 base and V 4 bases, and 18 bases lay outside the gene matches. Germline V gene data show CDR1 as MGHRA and CDR2 as YSYEKL. The CDR3 totals 19 residues. CDR3 protein: CASSRDFELAGILSYEQYF. The CDR3 DNA sequence: TGCGCCAGCAGCCGGGACTTCGAGTTAGCGGGGATATTATCCTACGAGCAGTACTTC.

The rearrangement joins TRBV9 to TRBJ2-1, with TRBD2 matching over 7 bases. Germline CDR1 reads SGDLS; CDR2 reads YYNGEE. The CDR3 is 15 residues long. Germline trimming cut 2 bases from V and 8 bases from J; bases unmatched to any gene: 10. CDR3: CASSVGGTTFDEQFF. CDR3 nucleotides: TGTGCCAGCAGCGTGGGGGGGACTACCTTCGATGAGCAGTTCTTC.

The chain joins TRBV6-4 to TRBJ1-5; TRBD1 agrees at 9 bases. The CDR3 contains 14 residues. V trimming: 5 bases; J trimming: 4 bases; junction bases outside the gene matches: 3. Germline CDR1 MRHNA, CDR2 SNTAGT. CDR3 nucleotide sequence: TGTGCCAGCAGTCCCGGGACAGGGAATCAGCCCCAGCATTTT. Protein sequence: CASSPGTGNQPQHF.

This rearrangement joins TRBV7-9 to TRBJ2-3; TRBD1 is a possible D gene (6 bases). Deletions cut 2 bases from V and 9 bases from J, with 21 bases between. The germline V gene has CDR1 SEHNR and CDR2 FQNEAQ (reference sequence). This CDR3 is 16 amino acids long. CDR3 residues: CASSLRGTLPENTQYF. Here the CDR3 DNA reads TGTGCCAGCAGCTTAAGGGGGACGCTACCGGAGAACACGCAGTATTTT.

This chain joins TRBV19 and TRBJ2-3, with D possibly matching TRBD2 (6 bases). V was trimmed by 9 bases and J by 2 bases, leaving 12 bases between them. Germline lookup yields CDR1 LNHDA and CDR2 SQIVND (reference sequence). The CDR3 is 13 residues long. The CDR3 DNA reads as TGTGCCAGCTCGGGACTCCACACAGATACGCAGTATTTT. Encoded protein: CASSGLHTDTQYF.